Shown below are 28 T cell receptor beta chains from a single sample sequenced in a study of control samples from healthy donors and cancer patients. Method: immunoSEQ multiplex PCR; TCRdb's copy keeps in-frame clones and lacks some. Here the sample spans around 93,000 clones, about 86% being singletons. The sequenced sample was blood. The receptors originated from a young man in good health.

CDR3 residues: CASSYRYEQYF. The CDR3 bases are TGTGCCAGCAGTTACCGCTACGAGCAGTACTTC. V is TRBV28 and J is TRBJ2-7; no definite D call. The CDR3 is 11 amino acids. The V and J ends lost 4 bases and 3 bases respectively, with 4 bases between them. Germline lookup yields CDR1 MDHEN and CDR2 SYDVKM.

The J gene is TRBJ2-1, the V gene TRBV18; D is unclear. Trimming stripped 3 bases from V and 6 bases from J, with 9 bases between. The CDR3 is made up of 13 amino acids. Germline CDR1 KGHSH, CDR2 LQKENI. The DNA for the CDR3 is TGTGCCAGCTCACCTGTTATTTCCAATGAGCAGTTCTTC. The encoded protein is CASSPVISNEQFF.

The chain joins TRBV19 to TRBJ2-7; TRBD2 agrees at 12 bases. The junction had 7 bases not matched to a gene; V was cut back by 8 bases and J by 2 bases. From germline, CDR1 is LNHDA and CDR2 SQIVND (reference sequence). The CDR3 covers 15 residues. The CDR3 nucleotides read TGTGCCAGTCGACTAGCGGGAGCCCTCGCCTACGAGCAGTACTTC. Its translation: CASRLAGALAYEQYF. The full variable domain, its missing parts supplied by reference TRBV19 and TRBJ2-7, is DGGITQSPKYLFRKEGQNVTLSCEQNLNHDAMYWYRQDPGQGLRLIYYSQIVNDFQKGDIAEGYSVSREKKESFPLTVTSAQKNPTAFYLCASRLAGALAYEQYFGPGTRLTVT.

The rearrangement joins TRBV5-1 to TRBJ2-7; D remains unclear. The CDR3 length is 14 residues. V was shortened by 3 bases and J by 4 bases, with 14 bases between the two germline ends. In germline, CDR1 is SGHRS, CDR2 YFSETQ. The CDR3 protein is CASSSYPVTYEQYF. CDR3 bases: TGCGCCAGCAGCTCCTACCCAGTCACTTACGAGCAGTACTTC.

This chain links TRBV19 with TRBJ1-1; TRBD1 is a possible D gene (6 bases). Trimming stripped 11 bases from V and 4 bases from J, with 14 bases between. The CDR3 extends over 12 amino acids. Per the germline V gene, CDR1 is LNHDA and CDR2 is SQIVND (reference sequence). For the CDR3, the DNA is TGTGCCGCCGGGCAGGGGAGCACTGAAGCTTTCTTT. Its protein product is CAAGQGSTEAFF.

The CDR3 here is CASSLAGIETQYF. CDR3 bases: TGTGCCAGCAGTTTAGCAGGGATAGAGACCCAGTACTTC. The chain links TRBV12-3 or TRBV12-4 to TRBJ2-5; D gene ambiguous. This CDR3 spans 13 amino acids. The germline V and J ends were trimmed by 0 bases and 4 bases, with 6 bases remaining between them.

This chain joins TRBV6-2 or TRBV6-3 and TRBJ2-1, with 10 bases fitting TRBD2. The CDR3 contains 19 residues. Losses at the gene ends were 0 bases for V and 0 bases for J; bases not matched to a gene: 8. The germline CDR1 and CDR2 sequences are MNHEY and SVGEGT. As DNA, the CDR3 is TGTGCCAGCAGTTACTCAGGGCTAGCGGGAGCATACTCCTACAATGAGCAGTTCTTC. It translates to CASSYSGLAGAYSYNEQFF.

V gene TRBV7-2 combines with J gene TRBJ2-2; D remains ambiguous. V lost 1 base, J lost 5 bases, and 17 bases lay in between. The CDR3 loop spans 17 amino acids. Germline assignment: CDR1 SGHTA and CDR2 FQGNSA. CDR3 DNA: TGTGCCAGCAGCTTAGGGACCGACACTCAATATACCGGGGAGCTGTTTTTT. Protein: CASSLGTDTQYTGELFF.

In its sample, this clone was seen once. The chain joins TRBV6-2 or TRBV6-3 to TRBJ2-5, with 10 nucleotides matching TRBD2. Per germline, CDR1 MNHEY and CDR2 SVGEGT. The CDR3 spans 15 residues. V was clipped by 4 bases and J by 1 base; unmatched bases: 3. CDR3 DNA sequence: TGTGCCAGCAGTTCAGCGGGAGGGCCCCAAGAGACCCAGTACTTC. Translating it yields CASSSAGGPQETQYF.

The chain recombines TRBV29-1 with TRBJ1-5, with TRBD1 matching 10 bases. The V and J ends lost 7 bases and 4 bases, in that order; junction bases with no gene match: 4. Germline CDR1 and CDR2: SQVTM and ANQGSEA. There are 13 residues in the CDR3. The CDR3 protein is CSARTGGNQPQHF. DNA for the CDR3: TGCAGCGCCAGGACAGGGGGAAATCAGCCCCAGCATTTT.

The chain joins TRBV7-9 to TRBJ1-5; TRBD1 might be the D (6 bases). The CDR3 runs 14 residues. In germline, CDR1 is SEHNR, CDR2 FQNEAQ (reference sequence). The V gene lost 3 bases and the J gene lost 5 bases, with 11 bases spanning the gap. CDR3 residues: CASSFPGGDQPQHF. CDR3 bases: TGTGCCAGCAGCTTCCCGGGGGGCGATCAGCCCCAGCATTTT.

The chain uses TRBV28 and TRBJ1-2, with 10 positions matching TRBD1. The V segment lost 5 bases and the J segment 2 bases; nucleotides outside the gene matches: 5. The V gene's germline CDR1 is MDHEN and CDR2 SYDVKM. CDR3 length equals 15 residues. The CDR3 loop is CASSAPGQGNYGYTF. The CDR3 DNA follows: TGTGCCAGCAGTGCTCCGGGACAGGGGAACTATGGCTACACCTTC.

The CDR3 DNA sequence: TGTGCCAGCAGTTTAAACAGGGAAGCTTTCTTT. It yields the protein CASSLNREAFF. V is TRBV28 and J is TRBJ1-1; D possibly corresponds to TRBD1 (5 bases). This CDR3 spans 11 amino acids. The V end was cut by 2 bases, the J end by 8 bases, with 6 bases between. Germline V gene data show CDR1 as MDHEN and CDR2 as SYDVKM.

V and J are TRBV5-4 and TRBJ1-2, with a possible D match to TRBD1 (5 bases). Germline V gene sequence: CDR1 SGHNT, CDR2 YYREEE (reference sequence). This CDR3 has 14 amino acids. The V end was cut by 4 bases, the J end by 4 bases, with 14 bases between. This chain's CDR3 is CASSLPGASYGYTF. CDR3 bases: TGTGCCAGCAGCCTCCCTGGGGCAAGCTATGGCTACACCTTC.

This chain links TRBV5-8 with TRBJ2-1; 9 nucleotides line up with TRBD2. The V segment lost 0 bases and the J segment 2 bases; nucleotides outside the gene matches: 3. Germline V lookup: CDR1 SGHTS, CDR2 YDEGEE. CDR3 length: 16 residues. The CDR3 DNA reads TGTGCCAGCAGCTTGGGGCTAGCGGGGCCCTACAATGAGCAGTTCTTC. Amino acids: CASSLGLAGPYNEQFF.

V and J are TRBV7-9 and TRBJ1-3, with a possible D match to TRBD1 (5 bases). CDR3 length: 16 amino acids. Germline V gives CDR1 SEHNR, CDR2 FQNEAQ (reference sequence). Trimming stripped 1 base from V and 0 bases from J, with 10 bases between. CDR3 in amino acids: CASSLGGQRSGNTIYF. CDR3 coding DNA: TGTGCCAGCAGCTTAGGGGGCCAACGCTCTGGAAACACCATATATTTT.

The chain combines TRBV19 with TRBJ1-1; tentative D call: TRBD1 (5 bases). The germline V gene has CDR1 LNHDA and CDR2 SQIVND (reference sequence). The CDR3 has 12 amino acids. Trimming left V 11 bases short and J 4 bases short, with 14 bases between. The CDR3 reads CAVMAGGTEAFF. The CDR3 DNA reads TGTGCCGTCATGGCGGGGGGCACTGAAGCTTTCTTT.

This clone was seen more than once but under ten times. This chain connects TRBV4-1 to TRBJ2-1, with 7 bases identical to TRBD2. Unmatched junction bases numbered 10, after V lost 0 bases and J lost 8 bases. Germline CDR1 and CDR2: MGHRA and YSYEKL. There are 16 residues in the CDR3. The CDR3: CASSQESAGTGDEQFF. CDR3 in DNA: TGCGCCAGCAGCCAAGAGTCAGCGGGGACTGGCGATGAGCAGTTCTTC.

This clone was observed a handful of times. The CDR3 reads CATSRDPGTGGYEQYF. CDR3 sequence (DNA): TGTGCCACCAGCAGAGATCCCGGGACAGGGGGTTACGAGCAGTACTTC. The V and J genes are TRBV15 and TRBJ2-7; 11 bases agree with TRBD1. The CDR3 length is 16 residues. Germline values: CDR1 LNHNV, CDR2 YYDKDF (reference sequence). V gave up 0 bases and J gave up 4 bases; unmatched junction bases: 5.

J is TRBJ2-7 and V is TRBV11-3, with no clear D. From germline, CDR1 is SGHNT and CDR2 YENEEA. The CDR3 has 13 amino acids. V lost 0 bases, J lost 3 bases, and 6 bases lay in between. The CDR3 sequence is CASSLDQFYEQYF. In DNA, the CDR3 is TGTGCCAGCAGCTTAGACCAGTTCTACGAGCAGTACTTC.

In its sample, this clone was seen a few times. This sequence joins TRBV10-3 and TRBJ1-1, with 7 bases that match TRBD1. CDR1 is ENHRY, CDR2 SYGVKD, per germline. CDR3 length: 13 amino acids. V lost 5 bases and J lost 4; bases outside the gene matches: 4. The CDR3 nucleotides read TGTGCCATCAGTACAGGGGAGATCACTGAAGCTTTCTTT. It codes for CAISTGEITEAFF.

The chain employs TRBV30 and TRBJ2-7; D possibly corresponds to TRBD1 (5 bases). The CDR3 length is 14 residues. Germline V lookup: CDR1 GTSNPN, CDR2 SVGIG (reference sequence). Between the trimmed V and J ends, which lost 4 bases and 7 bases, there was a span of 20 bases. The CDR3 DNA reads TGTGCCTGGAAAAGACAGCCTGGGGTCTCTGAGCAGTACTTC. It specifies CAWKRQPGVSEQYF.

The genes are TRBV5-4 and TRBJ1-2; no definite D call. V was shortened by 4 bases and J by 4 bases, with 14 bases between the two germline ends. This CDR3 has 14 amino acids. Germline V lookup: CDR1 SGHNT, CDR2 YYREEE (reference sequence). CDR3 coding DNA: TGTGCCAGCAGCCCACCGGAGCGGCCCTATGGCTACACCTTC. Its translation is CASSPPERPYGYTF.

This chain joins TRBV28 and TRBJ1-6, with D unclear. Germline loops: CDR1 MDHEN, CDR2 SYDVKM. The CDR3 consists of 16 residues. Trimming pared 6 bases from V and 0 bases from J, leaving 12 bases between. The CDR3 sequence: CASRRRQSSYNSPLHF. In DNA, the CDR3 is TGTGCCAGCAGAAGACGGCAGAGCTCCTATAATTCACCCCTCCACTTT.

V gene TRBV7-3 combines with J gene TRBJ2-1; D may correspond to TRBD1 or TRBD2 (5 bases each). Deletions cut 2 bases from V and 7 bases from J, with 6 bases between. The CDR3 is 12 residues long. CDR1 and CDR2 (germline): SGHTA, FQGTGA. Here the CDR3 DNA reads TGTGCCAGCAGCTTAGGGACGAATGAGCAGTTCTTC. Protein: CASSLGTNEQFF.

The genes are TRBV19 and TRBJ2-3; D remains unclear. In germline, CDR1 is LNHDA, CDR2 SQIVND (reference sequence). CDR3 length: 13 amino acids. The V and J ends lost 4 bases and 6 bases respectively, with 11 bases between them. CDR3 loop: CASSNAYLDTQYF. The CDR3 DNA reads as TGTGCCAGTAGTAATGCCTACTTGGATACGCAGTATTTT.

The CDR3 is CASTRAQRSAEQYF. The CDR3, as DNA: TGCGCCAGCACTAGGGCACAGCGATCTGCAGAGCAGTACTTC. V usage is TRBV5-1 and J usage is TRBJ2-7, with D unresolved. This CDR3 is 14 amino acids long. V dropped 6 bases and J dropped 7 bases, with 20 bases sitting between them. Germline loops: CDR1 SGHRS, CDR2 YFSETQ.

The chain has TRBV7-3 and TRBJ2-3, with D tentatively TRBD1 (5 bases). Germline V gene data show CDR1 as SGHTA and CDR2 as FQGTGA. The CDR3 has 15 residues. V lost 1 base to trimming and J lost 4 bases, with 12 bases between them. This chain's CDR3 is CASSLKGVGADTQYF. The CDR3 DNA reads TGTGCCAGCAGCTTAAAAGGGGTCGGCGCAGATACGCAGTATTTT.